This T cell receptor beta chain was sequenced during a study of human T cells and chemical hapten exposure (dated by TCRdb to 2020 to 2022). Notes on the research overall: Libraries were combined into a pool for sequencing, and differences in TCR yield between samples came mainly from small differences in library volumes within the pool. In alopecia patients, the study followed how the peripheral blood TCR repertoire changed in vivo over primary and secondary sensitization to diphenylcyclopropenone (DPC), a hapten. From each blood RNA sample, both TCR alpha and TCR beta chains were sequenced.

Unfractionated whole blood was collected in Tempus Blood RNA tubes, and total RNA was extracted from that blood. As TCR sequencing controls, about five healthy volunteers were used, with blood taken at day 0, 2 weeks and 6 weeks. Points on this clonotype: The antigen this receptor binds is unknown. No base-level quality is on record; no much larger clone is a single base apart.

The study at large found these results: Repeated subsampling changed both the strength of the expansion versus patch-test correlation and the threshold at which the correlation became significant. No change with DPC sensitization was found in the number of TCRs above 1 in 1000 frequency, and no evidence of global repertoire structure alterations was found.

Inclusive of the bounding cysteine and phenylalanine, the CDR3 is 14 residues long. Just CDR3 DNA is preserved here, 42 bases in frame from base 1. CDR1 and CDR2 (SEHNR, FQNEAQ) derive from the germline V gene (reference sequence). V lost 4 bases and J lost 3 bases; the stretch between them is 12 bases long. The library was built by means of 5' RACE. The instrument given in TCRdb is Illumina MiSeq. During library preparation, unique molecular identifiers were attached to individual cDNA molecules so that TCRs could be counted quantitatively and reproducibly. Under the source paper's analysis protocol: A median of roughly 99,000 TCRs per sample was observed, with a range of 23,224 to 690,600. V, J and CDR3 annotation of the TCR reads was carried out using the Decombinator software suite. Every sample was subsampled to the same number of TCRs (28,000) for the PS versus PT1 abundance plots. Expanded TCRs were defined as absent before sensitization and observed at least eight times at the 2-week time point. TCRdb redid the processing of the public reads, applying fastp at Q25 and MiXCR, and retained in-frame beta chains. Here each entry gathers all rows of one CDR3 protein and keeps the most common genes and DNA. TCRdb assigned the V and J calls; the authors' analysis was not used. For this sample there are approximately 80,000 distinct CDR3 sequences; roughly 15% appear just once. 6.8% of the sample is held by the ten biggest clonotypes.

The TCR was taken from a female donor in good health. The chain is assembled from TRBV7-9 and TRBJ1-2, with the D gene not clear enough to name. CDR3 reads: CASSSTPSYYGYTF. The DNA sequence is given as TGTGCCAGCAGCTCCACCCCCAGCTACTATGGCTACACCTTC. Supplemented by the reference TRBV7-9 and TRBJ1-2 proteins around the CDR3, the complete variable domain is DTGVSQNPRHKITKRGQNVTFRCDPISEHNRLYWYRQTLGQGPEFLTYFQNEAQLEKSRLLSDRFSAERPKGSFSTLEIQRTEQGDSAMYLCASSSTPSYYGYTFGSGTRLTVV.